Below are 23 T cell receptor beta chains sequenced from a single sample in a study of response to subunit inactivated influenza vaccine. In TCRdb, the RT-PCR reads were re-called with MiXCR into one record per CDR3 protein. Among a few hundred thousand distinct CDR3 sequences listed, 12% were seen once. This material consisted of non-naive T cells sorted from PBMCs, taken around 15 days before vaccination. The origin of the receptors is a man between 50 and 59 years old who received an inactivated influenza vaccine.

The CDR3 is CASSSSDRTYEQYF. The CDR3 bases are TGTGCCAGCAGCTCCAGCGACAGAACCTACGAGCAGTACTTC. The J gene is TRBJ2-7, the V gene TRBV7-9, with D possibly being TRBD1 (5 bases). The CDR3 has 14 amino acids. CDR1 and CDR2 (germline): SEHNR, FQNEAQ (reference sequence). V was clipped by 4 bases and J by 2 bases, with 12 bases between them. Supplemented by reference TRBV7-9 and TRBJ2-7, the full variable domain reads DTGVSQNPRHKITKRGQNVTFRCDPISEHNRLYWYRQTLGQGPEFLTYFQNEAQLEKSRLLSDRFSAERPKGSFSTLEIQRTEQGDSAMYLCASSSSDRTYEQYFGPGTRLTVT.

The chain has TRBV6-2 or TRBV6-3 and TRBJ2-7; D uncertain. Germline V lookup: CDR1 MNHEY, CDR2 SVGEGT. CDR3 length equals 13 residues. Trimming took off 4 bases at V and 12 bases at J, with 19 bases between the two ends. The CDR3 sequence: CASSSTRVQRVYF. CDR3 nucleotides: TGTGCCAGCAGTTCCACTCGGGTTCAACGGGTGTACTTC.

V is TRBV5-1 and J is TRBJ2-5; unclear D gene. The CDR3 is made up of 14 amino acids. Germline CDR1 is SGHRS and CDR2 is YFSETQ. V lost 1 base, J lost 4 bases, and 11 bases lay in between. CDR3 sequence (DNA): TGCGCCAGCAGCTTGTCCTCTTCACCAGAGACCCAGTACTTC. Amino acid sequence: CASSLSSSPETQYF. The full variable domain, with the rest looked up from reference TRBV5-1 and TRBJ2-5, is KAGVTQTPRYLIKTRGQQVTLSCSPISGHRSVSWYQQTPGQGLQFLFEYFSETQRNKGNFPGRFSGRQFSNSRSEMNVSTLELGDSALYLCASSLSSSPETQYFGPGTRLLVL.

The genes are TRBV20-1 and TRBJ2-5, with a weak D call TRBD2 (5 bases). This CDR3 has 15 residues. Germline CDR1 is DFQATT and CDR2 is SNEGSKA (reference sequence). The V and J ends lost 0 bases and 2 bases respectively, with 13 bases between them. CDR3 residues: CSARDRRRRQETQYF. The CDR3 DNA reads TGCAGTGCTAGAGATCGGAGGAGGCGGCAAGAGACCCAGTACTTC.

This clonotype was picked up a small number of times. The CDR3 DNA reads TGTGCCAGCAGTTTGGGACAGGGGAGTGGGTACGAGCAGTACTTC. Its protein product is CASSLGQGSGYEQYF. V usage is TRBV28 and J usage is TRBJ2-7, with 10 positions matching TRBD1. The junction had 6 bases not matched to a gene; V was cut back by 3 bases and J by 4 bases. Germline V gives CDR1 MDHEN, CDR2 SYDVKM. This CDR3 is built from 15 residues. Looking up the rest from reference TRBV28 and TRBJ2-7 gives the full variable domain: DVKVTQSSRYLVKRTGEKVFLECVQDMDHENMFWYRQDPGLGLRLIYFSYDVKMKEKGDIPEGYSVSREKKERFSLILESASTNQTSMYLCASSLGQGSGYEQYFGPGTRLTVT.

V and J are TRBV9 and TRBJ2-6; no clear D. CDR3 size: 14 residues. Deletions cut 6 bases from V and 2 bases from J, with 9 bases between. CDR1 is SGDLS and CDR2 is YYNGEE in the germline V gene. The CDR3, as DNA: TGTGCCAGCAAACGAGATCCTGGGGCCAACGTCCTGACTTTC. It encodes CASKRDPGANVLTF.

The chain employs TRBV5-1 and TRBJ2-7; 13 nucleotides agree with TRBD2. V trimming: 1 base; J trimming: 4 bases; junction bases outside the gene matches: 11. CDR3 length equals 18 residues. CDR1 is SGHRS and CDR2 is YFSETQ in the germline V gene. CDR3 in DNA: TGCGCCAGCAGCTTGAGGGCCGGACTAGCGGGAGTTACGTACGAGCAGTACTTC. This encodes CASSLRAGLAGVTYEQYF.

This clonotype was seen ten or more times. This chain uses TRBV12-3 or TRBV12-4 with TRBJ2-3; the D is unclear. V gave up 8 bases and J gave up 1 base, with 10 bases separating them. CDR3 size: 13 residues. CDR3 DNA: TGTGCCAGCTGTCGAGGCCGCACAGATACGCAGTATTTT. Translating it yields CASCRGRTDTQYF.

This clonotype has ten or more counts. V gene TRBV29-1 combines with J gene TRBJ1-1; 8 positions match TRBD1. This CDR3 contains 13 residues. Germline values: CDR1 SQVTM, CDR2 ANQGSEA. V gave up 6 bases and J gave up 1 base; unmatched junction bases: 4. CDR3 in amino acids: CSVKGQENTEAFF. The CDR3 DNA reads TGCAGCGTAAAGGGACAGGAGAACACTGAAGCTTTCTTT.

The V gene is TRBV5-1, the J gene TRBJ2-7, with D perhaps matching TRBD1 (6 bases). The V end was cut by 0 bases, the J end by 7 bases, with 17 bases between. CDR1 and CDR2 from the germline V gene are SGHRS and YFSETQ. The CDR3 consists of 15 residues. The CDR3 DNA sequence: TGCGCCAGCAGCTTGGCGGGCCAGGGGCTGGGGGAGCAGTACTTC. It is translated as CASSLAGQGLGEQYF.

This clonotype was seen only a few times. V usage is TRBV10-3 and J usage is TRBJ2-3; 7 bases line up with TRBD2. CDR1 is ENHRY and CDR2 is SYGVKD in the germline V gene. V lost 2 bases to trimming and J lost 0 bases; unmatched junction nucleotides: 11. The CDR3 runs 18 residues. The CDR3 reads CAISETEGLAESTDTQYF. DNA for the CDR3: TGTGCCATCAGTGAGACAGAGGGCCTAGCGGAAAGCACAGATACGCAGTATTTT.

In this sample, this clonotype turned up many times. A read error may account for a junction end that differs from germline. The chain is built from TRBV4-2 and TRBJ1-3; D is possibly TRBD1 (6 bases). Germline-derived CDR1 and CDR2 are LGHNA and YNFKEQ. The CDR3 consists of 18 residues. CDR3 region: CASSPGADYDLPGDTIYF. CDR3 DNA sequence: TGTGCCAGCAGCCCGGGGGCGGACTATGACCTACCTGGAGACACCATATATTTT.

This clonotype was observed a handful of times. The chain combines TRBV29-1 with TRBJ1-1, with unresolved D. The V end lost 7 bases, the J end lost 2 bases, and 5 bases lay between the germline ends. Germline loops: CDR1 SQVTM, CDR2 ANQGSEA. The CDR3 is 10 residues long. The CDR3 DNA is TGCAGCGGTAGAAACACTGAAGCTTTCTTT. This translates into CSGRNTEAFF.

Only a few counts were recorded for this clonotype. The chain is built from TRBV10-3 and TRBJ2-6, with 9 bases aligning to TRBD1. After removal of 5 bases from V and 3 bases from J, the junction contained 8 bases not matched to a gene. Germline assignment: CDR1 ENHRY and CDR2 SYGVKD. CDR3 size: 17 residues. The CDR3, as DNA: TGTGCCATCAGTAAGACAGGGGGGGTCGGTGGGGCCAACGTCCTGACTTTC. Amino acid sequence: CAISKTGGVGGANVLTF.

The V gene is TRBV5-1, the J gene TRBJ1-6, with D unclear. V lost 4 bases to trimming and J lost 1 base, with 15 bases between them. This CDR3 has 17 residues. CDR1 is SGHRS, CDR2 YFSETQ, per germline. The CDR3 coding sequence is TGCGCCAGCAGCCCTCGAGCGGGCGCGTCCTATAATTCACCCCTCCACTTT. Residues: CASSPRAGASYNSPLHF.

This clonotype was observed a handful of times. The genes are TRBV6-1 and TRBJ2-3, with 11 positions matching TRBD2. CDR3 length: 18 residues. Unmatched junction bases numbered 18, after V lost 8 bases and J lost 5 bases. The germline CDR1 and CDR2 sequences are MNHNS and SASEGT. The CDR3 loop is CASSNAGLAGGVGDTQYF. The CDR3 nucleotides are TGTGCCAGCTCAAACGCGGGGCTAGCGGGAGGTGTCGGAGATACGCAGTATTTT.

The chain recombines TRBV20-1 with TRBJ2-2; D may correspond to TRBD1 or TRBD2 (5 bases each). Germline V gene lookup returns CDR1 DFQATT and CDR2 SNEGSKA (reference sequence). V was pared by 7 bases and J by 7 bases, with 10 bases between. The CDR3 has 11 residues. CDR3 amino acids: CSGGVGGELFF. DNA for the CDR3: TGCAGTGGAGGGGTTGGCGGGGAGCTGTTTTTT.

The V gene is TRBV6-1, the J gene TRBJ2-2; possibly TRBD1 for D (6 bases). The CDR3 totals 14 residues. Looked up from germline, CDR1 is MNHNS and CDR2 is SASEGT. Trimming left V 7 bases short and J 4 bases short, with 13 bases between. For the CDR3, the DNA is TGTGCCAGCAAACCGGGACATGCCACCGGGGAGCTGTTTTTT. Its translation: CASKPGHATGELFF.

This rearrangement joins TRBV7-2 to TRBJ1-2, with a weak D call TRBD1 (6 bases). This CDR3 is built from 14 residues. The V end was cut by 5 bases, the J end by 8 bases, with 18 bases between. Germline V gene data show CDR1 as SGHTA and CDR2 as FQGNSA. The CDR3 nucleotides read TGTGCCAGCAGCCCTCAGACAGGACGGGCGGGCTACACCTTC. Protein: CASSPQTGRAGYTF. Using reference TRBV7-2 and TRBJ1-2 for the parts outside the CDR3, the full variable domain is GAGVSQSPSNKVTEKGKDVELRCDPISGHTALYWYRQSLGQGLEFLIYFQGNSAPDKSGLPSDRFSAERTGGSVSTLTIQRTQQEDSAVYLCASSPQTGRAGYTFGSGTRLTVV.

This chain uses TRBV7-2 with TRBJ1-1; 7 bases align to TRBD1. From germline, CDR1 is SGHTA and CDR2 FQGNSA. Trimming took 1 base from V and 8 from J; bases not matched to a gene: 7. The CDR3 has 14 amino acids. CDR3 protein: CASSLGGTVTEAFF. CDR3 DNA: TGTGCCAGCAGCTTAGGGGGGACAGTTACAGAAGCTTTCTTT. The variable domain in full, with the rest retrieved from reference TRBV7-2 and TRBJ1-1, is GAGVSQSPSNKVTEKGKDVELRCDPISGHTALYWYRQSLGQGLEFLIYFQGNSAPDKSGLPSDRFSAERTGGSVSTLTIQRTQQEDSAVYLCASSLGGTVTEAFFGQGTRLTVV.

The rearrangement joins TRBV7-9 to TRBJ2-7, with 10 positions matching TRBD2. Germline CDR1 reads SEHNR; CDR2 reads FQNEAQ (reference sequence). V shed 5 bases and J 3 bases; nucleotides not matched to a gene: 13. This CDR3 has 17 amino acids. The CDR3 is CASSDRKSGGALYEQYF. CDR3 DNA: TGTGCCAGCAGCGACCGTAAAAGCGGGGGGGCCCTCTACGAGCAGTACTTC. Supplemented by reference TRBV7-9 and TRBJ2-7, the full variable domain reads DTGVSQNPRHKITKRGQNVTFRCDPISEHNRLYWYRQTLGQGPEFLTYFQNEAQLEKSRLLSDRFSAERPKGSFSTLEIQRTEQGDSAMYLCASSDRKSGGALYEQYFGPGTRLTVT.

The chain is built from TRBV20-1 and TRBJ2-3; possible D gene TRBD2, 6 bases. Germline assignment: CDR1 DFQATT and CDR2 SNEGSKA (reference sequence). This CDR3 is 13 amino acids long. V lost 2 bases and J 5 bases, leaving 11 bases between the germline ends. The CDR3 coding sequence is TGCAGTGCTAGAAACGCCGGGGGAGATACGCAGTATTTT. It encodes CSARNAGGDTQYF.

The chain has TRBV7-9 and TRBJ1-2; 7 bases map to TRBD1. Per the germline V gene, CDR1 is SEHNR and CDR2 is FQNEAQ (reference sequence). The V gene end was trimmed by 0 bases and the J gene end by 4 bases; junction bases not matched to a gene: 2. This CDR3 contains 14 residues. As DNA, the CDR3 is TGTGCCAGCAGCTTAGCGACAGGGTCCTATGGCTACACCTTC. This encodes CASSLATGSYGYTF.